Following are 8 T cell receptor beta chains from one sample sequenced in a study of OX40 agonist ivuxolimab in advanced cancers. The protocol used for the library was the immunoSEQ multiplex PCR assay. TCRdb stores this immuneACCESS table with in-frame sequences only. Part of the clones is absent; in the studies checked, under half of the shortfall reflects unresolved V genes, and no reason is known for the rest. The sample contains approximately 80,000 clones, about 91% of them found a single time. About 6.6% of the sample is in the top ten clones. The sample was CD4+ or CD8+ T cells sorted from blood, taken in a trial of the OX40 agonist ivuxolimab. These TCRs come from an adult with an advanced solid tumor such as melanoma, head and neck, liver or kidney cancer.

This chain joins TRBV5-1 and TRBJ2-7, with 10 nucleotides matching TRBD1. J was trimmed by 3 bases and V by 1 base; bases with no gene match: 7. Germline V gene lookup returns CDR1 SGHRS and CDR2 YFSETQ. The CDR3 spans 16 residues. The CDR3 DNA is TGCGCCAGCAGCTTGTGGGGACAGGGGCCCGACTACGAGCAGTACTTC. This codes for CASSLWGQGPDYEQYF.

A note on this clone: One end of the junction fails to match germline, which may point to a read error. The rearrangement uses TRBV7-7 and TRBJ2-5; 12 bases fit TRBD2. The length of the CDR3 is 15 residues. CDR1 SSHAT and CDR2 FNYEAQ come from the germline V gene (reference sequence). CDR3 protein: CASSPSSGRVETQYF. DNA for the CDR3: TGTGCTAGCAGCCCTTCTAGCGGGAGGGTCGAGACCCAGTACTTC.

The chain is built from TRBV5-1 and TRBJ2-2, with D hard to call. The germline V and J ends were trimmed by 6 bases and 6 bases, with 12 bases remaining between them. The germline V gene encodes CDR1 SGHRS and CDR2 YFSETQ. CDR3 length equals 13 residues. CDR3 residues: CASTLRVPGELFF. In DNA, the CDR3 is TGCGCCAGCACTCTCAGAGTTCCCGGGGAGCTGTTTTTT.

CDR3 coding DNA: TGCAGCGTTGGGATTAGCGGGAGTGGAGAGACCCAGTACTTC. It is translated as CSVGISGSGETQYF. The V and J genes are TRBV29-1 and TRBJ2-5; 9 nucleotides align to TRBD2. Germline V gene lookup returns CDR1 SQVTM and CDR2 ANQGSEA. CDR3 length: 14 residues. The J segment lost 4 bases and the V segment lost 4 bases, leaving 7 bases of the junction unmatched. Filled out from reference TRBV29-1 and TRBJ2-5, the complete variable domain reads SAVISQKPSRDICQRGTSLTIQCQVDSQVTMMFWYRQQPGQSLTLIATANQGSEATYESGFVIDKFPISRPNLTFSTLTVSNMSPEDSSIYLCSVGISGSGETQYFGPGTRLLVL.

J is TRBJ2-2 and V is TRBV6-4; 8 bases are a match to TRBD2. This CDR3 comprises 14 residues. J was trimmed by 6 bases and V by 1 base; bases with no gene match: 1. CDR1 and CDR2 (germline): MRHNA, SNTAGT. CDR3 DNA sequence: TGTGCCAGCAGTGACTGGACTAGCCCCGGGGAGCTGTTTTTT. Encoded protein: CASSDWTSPGELFF.

Here the CDR3 DNA reads TGTGCCAGCAGCGTTTCCGGGCGGAATGAGCAGTTCTTC. Protein sequence: CASSVSGRNEQFF. V and J are TRBV9 and TRBJ2-1; D gene uncertain. Germline-derived CDR1 and CDR2 are SGDLS and YYNGEE. This CDR3 is built from 13 residues. V lost 2 bases and J 7 bases, leaving 10 bases between the germline ends. The full variable domain, rest sourced from reference TRBV9 and TRBJ2-1, is DSGVTQTPKHLITATGQRVTLRCSPRSGDLSVYWYQQSLDQGLQFLIQYYNGEERAKGNILERFSAQQFPDLHSELNLSSLELGDSALYFCASSVSGRNEQFFGPGTRLTVL.

This rearrangement joins TRBV27 to TRBJ2-5; TRBD2 might be the D (7 bases). Germline assignment: CDR1 MNHEY and CDR2 SMNVEV (reference sequence). Trimming stripped 0 bases from V and 1 base from J, with 18 bases between. The CDR3 length is 18 residues. The DNA for the CDR3 is TGTGCCAGCAGTTTATCGGGGGGGCCTCGTAGGATCCAAGAGACCCAGTACTTC. It codes for CASSLSGGPRRIQETQYF.

V gene TRBV5-4 combines with J gene TRBJ1-1, with TRBD1 as a possible D gene (5 bases). V lost 7 bases and J lost 1, with 17 bases in between. The CDR3 runs to 15 residues. Germline V lookup: CDR1 SGHNT, CDR2 YYREEE (reference sequence). Written as DNA, the CDR3 is TGTGCCAGCGGCCCGGGACTCCCCAAGAACACTGAAGCTTTCTTT. Translation: CASGPGLPKNTEAFF.